This passage covers 10 T cell receptor beta chains from one sample sequenced in a study of blood T cell repertoires in COVID-19. TCRdb's table, derived via immunoSEQ multiplex PCR, lists solely in-frame clones and lacks some. The table records some 350,000 clones, roughly 90% of them present only once. Sequenced material: peripheral blood. The receptor source for this set is a woman aged 70-85 years with COVID-19, enrolled during active disease.

The V gene is TRBV7-9, the J gene TRBJ2-3; D unclear. The CDR3 contains 14 residues. Germline CDR1 SEHNR, CDR2 FQNEAQ (reference sequence). V was shortened by 2 bases and J by 3 bases, with 9 bases between the two germline ends. The chain's CDR3 is CASSLKSLTDTQYF. DNA of the CDR3: TGTGCCAGCAGCTTAAAGTCTCTAACAGATACGCAGTATTTT.

The CDR3 coding sequence is TGTGCCAGCAGCCCGGGGAATAACTATGGCTACACCTTC. Residues: CASSPGNNYGYTF. The chain recombines TRBV27 with TRBJ1-2; unclear D gene. The length of the CDR3 is 13 residues. With 6 bases removed from V and 1 base from J, the gap between germline ends came to 9 bases. Germline CDR1 reads MNHEY; CDR2 reads SMNVEV (reference sequence).

The rearrangement links TRBV7-2 to TRBJ1-5; 8 bases align to TRBD1. CDR1 SGHTA and CDR2 FQGNSA come from the germline V gene. Trimming at V came to 5 bases and at J to 7 bases, leaving 10 bases not matched to a gene. The CDR3 contains 15 residues. CDR3 in amino acids: CASSPDGQGAQPQHF. The CDR3 DNA reads as TGTGCCAGCAGCCCCGACGGCCAGGGGGCCCAGCCCCAGCATTTT.

This clone was detected a few times. Other DNA sequences in the sample encode the same CDR3. The chain is built from TRBV5-6 and TRBJ1-2; unclear D gene. The CDR3 extends over 11 amino acids. Germline CDR1 is SGHDT and CDR2 is YYEEEE. V lost 0 bases and J lost 7, with 4 bases in between. Here the CDR3 DNA reads TGTGCCAGCAGCTTGGGAGGTGGCTACACCTTC. This gives the protein CASSLGGGYTF.

This clone was seen just once. The V and J genes are TRBV3-1 (or the pseudogene TRBV3-2) and TRBJ1-2; unclear D gene. The V end was cut by 4 bases, the J end by 3 bases, with 9 bases between. This CDR3 spans 13 amino acids. CDR1 is LGHDT, CDR2 YNNKEL, per germline (reference sequence). In DNA, the CDR3 is TGTGCCAGCAGCCCGAGCGTCGACTATGGCTACACCTTC. As protein: CASSPSVDYGYTF.

Worth noting for this clone: Other DNA variants within this sample encode the same CDR3. The chain employs TRBV3-1 (or the pseudogene TRBV3-2) and TRBJ1-3; 7 positions match TRBD1. CDR1 is LGHDT and CDR2 is YNNKEL in the germline V gene (reference sequence). CDR3 length: 16 residues. Trimming took 5 bases from V and 4 from J; bases not matched to a gene: 11. The CDR3 sequence: CASSYRQGNSGNTIYF. In DNA form, the CDR3 reads TGTGCCAGCAGCTACCGACAGGGTAATTCCGGAAACACCATATATTTT.

The V call is TRBV3-1 (or the pseudogene TRBV3-2), the J call TRBJ1-4; 8 bases map to TRBD1. V shed 5 bases and J 9 bases; nucleotides not matched to a gene: 5. The CDR3 consists of 13 residues. CDR1 and CDR2 (germline): LGHDT, YNNKEL (reference sequence). CDR3 sequence reads: CASSGGRGQKLFF. The CDR3 coding sequence is TGTGCCAGCAGCGGCGGCAGGGGGCAAAAACTGTTTTTT.

The J gene is TRBJ1-2, the V gene TRBV5-1; D might be TRBD1 (5 bases). Germline V lookup: CDR1 SGHRS, CDR2 YFSETQ. V shed 3 bases and J shed 4 bases, with 7 bases lying between them. The CDR3 runs to 12 residues. CDR3 bases: TGCGCCAGCAGCTCGGACACCTATGGCTACACCTTC. Amino acids: CASSSDTYGYTF.

In nucleotides, the CDR3 is TGTGCCAGCAGTATTAAGGGACAGGGAAATGAAAAACTGTTTTTT. Translating it yields CASSIKGQGNEKLFF. The gene calls are TRBV7-9 and TRBJ1-4, with 9 bases identical to TRBD1. This CDR3 is 15 amino acids long. V shed 6 bases and J 5 bases; nucleotides not matched to a gene: 7. Germline V CDR1 and CDR2: SEHNR, FQNEAQ (reference sequence). The variable domain in full, completed from reference TRBV7-9 and TRBJ1-4, reads DTGVSQNPRHKITKRGQNVTFRCDPISEHNRLYWYRQTLGQGPEFLTYFQNEAQLEKSRLLSDRFSAERPKGSFSTLEIQRTEQGDSAMYLCASSIKGQGNEKLFFGSGTQLSVL.

The chain couples TRBV3-1 (or the pseudogene TRBV3-2) to TRBJ2-7; tentative D call: TRBD2 (5 bases). The CDR3 has 15 amino acids. V dropped 1 base and J dropped 0 bases, with 10 bases sitting between them. The germline CDR1 and CDR2 sequences are LGHDT and YNNKEL (reference sequence). This CDR3 reads CASSQGGRSSYEQYF. The CDR3 region has the DNA TGTGCCAGCAGCCAAGGAGGGCGGAGCTCCTACGAGCAGTACTTC.